These T cell receptor beta chains were read from a single sample in a study of blood T cell repertoires in COVID-19. Assay used: immunoSEQ multiplex PCR; TCRdb lists only in-frame clones, some missing. The sample shows 150,000 to 250,000 clones, 94% of them seen only once. What was sequenced was peripheral blood. These receptors came from a man younger than 45 with COVID-19, enrolled during active disease. Both conserved end residues are part of each CDR3. A D gene is named only where the DNA matches it firmly. Clone size is given for some rows only: seen once, a few or many times, or a class if the clone is expanded.

once	TRBV6-5	TRBJ2-2	NA	TGTGCCAGCAGTTACTTGTCAGGGCTGACCGGGGAGCTGTTTTTT	CASSYLSGLTGELFF
NA	TRBV19	TRBJ2-3	NA	TGTGCCAGTAGTCACAGGCGAAGCACAGATACGCAGTATTTT	CASSHRRSTDTQYF
NA	TRBV30	TRBJ2-5	TRBD2	TGTGCCTCTAGCGGGGGGGTCCTCGGGACCCAGTACTTC	CASSGGVLGTQYF
NA	TRBV5-1	TRBJ2-1	TRBD2	TGCGCCTGCAGCTTCCCTAGCGGGTCCTACAATGAGCAGTTCTTC	CACSFPSGSYNEQFF
NA	TRBV7-7	TRBJ2-3	NA	TGTGCCAGCAGCTCGGGAGCGGCGCCTTTGGATACGCAGTATTTT	CASSSGAAPLDTQYF
NA	TRBV7-2	TRBJ1-2	NA	TGTGCCAGCAGCTTAGGAGGGATCATCCACGGCTACACCTTC	CASSLGGIIHGYTF
NA	TRBV3-1/TRBV3-2	TRBJ1-3	NA	TGTGCCAGCAGCCCAAACAGGGTTATCTCTGGAAACACCATATATTTT	CASSPNRVISGNTIYF
NA	TRBV18	TRBJ1-5	TRBD1	TGTGCCAGCTCACCACGGGACAGGGCGAGCAATCAGCCCCAGCATTTT	CASSPRDRASNQPQHF
NA	TRBV11-2	TRBJ1-4	NA	TGTGCCAGCAGCCAGGGACAACCGACGACTAATGAAAAACTGTTTTTT	CASSQGQPTTNEKLFF
NA	TRBV2	TRBJ2-1	NA	TGTGCCAGCAGTGAACAGGGGCGCAATGAGCAGTTCTTC	CASSEQGRNEQFF
NA	TRBV5-1	TRBJ2-1	NA	TGCGCCAGCAGCACCCGGACAGGGGTAAGGCGGGGGGCAGTCAATGAGCAGTTCTTC	CASSTRTGVRRGAVNEQFF
once	TRBV14	TRBJ2-7	NA	TGTGCCAGCAGCCTAGCTTACGAGCAGTACTTC	CASSLAYEQYF
NA	TRBV6-5	TRBJ2-5	TRBD1	TGTGCCAGCAGTTACGTGAGGGGGCAGGGGGAGACCCAGTACTTC	CASSYVRGQGETQYF
NA	TRBV2	TRBJ1-1	TRBD1	TGTGCCAGCACGCAGAGGTCTGGGACAGGGGGGGGTGCTTTCTTT	CASTQRSGTGGGAFF
NA	TRBV6-6	TRBJ2-1	NA	TGTGCCAGCAGCCCAGGGGTCTACAATGAGCAGTTCTTC	CASSPGVYNEQFF
NA	TRBV4-2	TRBJ2-2	TRBD2	TGTGCCAGCAGCCCCAGCGGGGGGGCTAACACCGGGGAGCTGTTTTTT	CASSPSGGANTGELFF
NA	TRBV7-9	TRBJ1-6	TRBD1	TGTGCCAGCAGCGAAGCCGGGACAGGGACCGGTTCACCCCTCCACTTT	CASSEAGTGTGSPLHF
NA	TRBV9	TRBJ1-4	TRBD1	TGTGCCAGCAGCCGGGGACAGGGGGCTTATGGAACTAATGAAAAACTGTTTTTT	CASSRGQGAYGTNEKLFF
NA	TRBV27	TRBJ1-6	NA	TGTGCCAGCAGTTTAGCTGGGAGTAATTCACCCCTCCACTTT	CASSLAGSNSPLHF
NA	TRBV6-1	TRBJ2-3	TRBD1	TGTGCCAGCAGTGAATACAGGGGAGCAGATACGCAGTATTTT	CASSEYRGADTQYF
NA	TRBV5-6	TRBJ1-5	NA	TGTGCCAGCAGCCACTGGAGTAGCAATCAGCCCCAGCATTTT	CASSHWSSNQPQHF
NA	TRBV6-6	TRBJ1-5	NA	TGTGCCAGCAGATCGAGGGAGGGAAGCAATCAGCCCCAGCATTTT	CASRSREGSNQPQHF
NA	TRBV7-3	TRBJ1-1	NA	TGTGCCAGCAGCCCACAGGGTGGGAACACTGAAGCTTTCTTT	CASSPQGGNTEAFF
NA	TRBV19	TRBJ2-7	NA	TGTGCCAGTACCATACGGGCGGGCAACTCCTACGAGCAGTACTTC	CASTIRAGNSYEQYF
NA	TRBV6-5	TRBJ2-3	TRBD2	TGTGCCAGCAGTCGGGGGGGGATGGTGACAGATACGCAGTATTTT	CASSRGGMVTDTQYF
NA	TRBV6-5	TRBJ1-1	NA	TGTGCCAGCAGTTTAAGGGGGATGAACACTGAAGCTTTCTTT	CASSLRGMNTEAFF
once	TRBV27	TRBJ1-5	TRBD1	TGTGCCAGCAGTCCCGACAGGGTAGGACAGCCCCAGCATTTT	CASSPDRVGQPQHF
NA	TRBV5-1	TRBJ2-1	TRBD1	TGCGCCAGCAGCCAGGGACAGGGGAACAATGAGCAGTTCTTC	CASSQGQGNNEQFF
NA	TRBV25-1	TRBJ1-4	NA	TGTGCCAGCAGTGAATATACCAAAGAGACAACTAATGAAAAACTGTTTTTT	CASSEYTKETTNEKLFF
NA	TRBV7-9	TRBJ1-2	NA	TGTGCCAGCAGCTCGTGGGAGGGGGTTCATGGCTACACCTTC	CASSSWEGVHGYTF
NA	TRBV24-1	TRBJ2-1	TRBD1	TGTGCCACCAGTGATCGACAGGGGATATACAATGAGCAGTTCTTC	CATSDRQGIYNEQFF
NA	TRBV20-1	TRBJ1-1	NA	TGCAGTGCCACCGCGGAGACTGAAGCTTTCTTT	CSATAETEAFF
few	TRBV5-1	TRBJ1-2	NA	TGCGCCAGCAGCTTTCAGGGGCGCGGGTATGGCTACACCTTC	CASSFQGRGYGYTF
NA	TRBV4-1	TRBJ1-1	NA	TGCGCCAGCAGCCAAGAGGGGAGCGGGCTCACTGAAGCTTTCTTT	CASSQEGSGLTEAFF
once	TRBV27	TRBJ2-7	NA	TGTGCCAGCAGCTTTGGGACACGGGGCGCCTACGAGCAGTACTTC	CASSFGTRGAYEQYF
NA	TRBV19	TRBJ1-4	NA	TGTGCCAGTAGTACTCAACGGGGAGGCACTAATGAAAAACTGTTTTTT	CASSTQRGGTNEKLFF
once	TRBV27	TRBJ1-1	NA	TGTGCCAGCAGTTTACGCGGAAACACTGAAGCTTTCTTT	CASSLRGNTEAFF
NA	TRBV10-3	TRBJ1-3	NA	TGTGCCATCAGTGAGTTTGGGGCCAGTAATGGAAACACCATATATTTT	CAISEFGASNGNTIYF
NA	TRBV24-1	TRBJ2-1	TRBD1	TGTGCCACCTCTGACAGGGGGCTTTCGGGTGAGCAGTTCTTC	CATSDRGLSGEQFF
NA	TRBV30	TRBJ1-2	NA	TGTGCCTGGACCCGGGATCACTATGGCTACACCTTC	CAWTRDHYGYTF
few	TRBV19	TRBJ2-2	NA	TGTGCCAGTAGTAATCGGGGGACCTACACCGGGGAGCTGTTTTTT	CASSNRGTYTGELFF
NA	TRBV4-2	TRBJ2-2	NA	TGTGCCAGCAGCCGGCGGGACAGACGGAACACCGGGGAGCTGTTTTTT	CASSRRDRRNTGELFF
NA	TRBV2	TRBJ1-2	TRBD1	TGTGCCAGCAGTCCGACAGGGGATGGCTACACCTTC	CASSPTGDGYTF
NA	TRBV5-1	TRBJ1-4	NA	TGCGCCAGCAGCTTCCAGGGGTTAGAGGAAAAACTGTTTTTT	CASSFQGLEEKLFF
NA	TRBV4-2	TRBJ1-2	NA	TGTGCCAGCAGCCAAGATATTGGGGCGGGGGGCTACACCTTC	CASSQDIGAGGYTF
NA	TRBV7-6	TRBJ1-6	NA	TGTGCCAGCAGCTTAGCCTGGACTCGTAAGGGATCCTATAATTCACCCCTCCACTTT	CASSLAWTRKGSYNSPLHF
NA	TRBV19	TRBJ2-7	TRBD1	TGTGCCAGTAGTATAGGACAGGGCTACGAGCAGTACTTC	CASSIGQGYEQYF
NA	TRBV11-3	TRBJ1-6	NA	TGTGCCAGCAGCATACTCCGGGACTTTTATAATTCACCCCTCCACTTT	CASSILRDFYNSPLHF
once	TRBV7-2	TRBJ2-7	NA	TGTGCCATCGGTCGCTCAAGTTACGAGCAGTACTTC	CAIGRSSYEQYF
NA	TRBV29-1	TRBJ2-6	NA	TGCAGCGTTGAAGTGGGGGCAACTGGGGCCAACGTCCTGACTTTC	CSVEVGATGANVLTF
NA	TRBV11-3	TRBJ1-2	NA	TGTGCCAGCCCCCCCAACGCCTGGGGGGCTAACTATGGCTACACCTTC	CASPPNAWGANYGYTF
NA	TRBV5-4	TRBJ2-5	TRBD2	TGTGCCAGCAGCTTGGACTTCTCCTTAGCGGGGATAGGGCAAGAGACCCAGTACTTC	CASSLDFSLAGIGQETQYF
NA	TRBV10-3	TRBJ2-3	TRBD1	TGTGCCATCAGTGAGTCGACAGGGGGCGGCGGCACAGATACGCAGTATTTT	CAISESTGGGGTDTQYF
NA	TRBV6-5	TRBJ1-3	NA	TGTGCCAGCAGTTACTCGGGGTTAGGGGCTGGAAACACCATATATTTT	CASSYSGLGAGNTIYF
NA	TRBV11-1	TRBJ2-3	NA	TGTGCCAGCAGCTTAGTCACAGGGCCCACAGATACGCAGTATTTT	CASSLVTGPTDTQYF
once	TRBV5-1	TRBJ2-3	TRBD2	TGCGCCAGCCGCCCTAGCGGGGGCACAGATACGCAGTATTTT	CASRPSGGTDTQYF
NA	TRBV5-1	TRBJ2-7	NA	TGCGCCAGCAGCCTTCCGGGGAATTCGTACGAGCAGTACTTC	CASSLPGNSYEQYF